The source of this T cell receptor (beta chain) is a study of blood T cell repertoires in COVID-19 (dated by TCRdb to between 2020 and 2021). Study-wide context: The collaborator samples originated in the United States, Italy and Spain and spanned the acute and convalescent phases of COVID-19. The repertoires were released in a freely available public database meant as a resource for research on the immune response to SARS-CoV-2. The samples were drawn from the first 160 participants of the ongoing ImmuneRACE study and from 950 to 1,500 subjects provided by 6 global collaborators. The material from the prospective study consisted of cDNA or gDNA derived from T cells, B-cell-depleted T cells, or PBMCs. Sample metadata almost always included a de-identified subject ID, COVID-19 status, age in years and sex. Subjects who had been exposed to COVID-19, were actively infected with it, or had recovered from it provided the deeply sampled blood TCRbeta repertoires that made up the dataset. Where HLA class I and class II types were available, the types were taken from metadata supplied by the sample provider, not from assay-based typing. General study outcomes and caveats: How much clinical and demographic metadata was included differed by source and by participant, and the metadata was provided uncurated.

This clone showed up just a few times. The antigen it binds to is not known. Base-call qualities are not available, and no considerably larger clone is one nucleotide away. V is reduced by 6 bases and J by 8 bases, leaving a spacing of 16 bases between them. From a lookup of the germline V gene, CDR1 and CDR2 are MNHEY and SVGAGI. From its cysteine to its phenylalanine, the CDR3 spans 13 amino acids. Here the CDR3 DNA is all that survives: 39 bases in frame from base 1. Whole blood was collected in K2EDTA tubes by collaborating institutions according to the institutions' own protocols. For TCRbeta analysis, collaborators shipped samples as frozen whole blood, isolated PBMCs, or DNA extracted from either of those sample types. The immunoSEQ Assay, a bias-controlled multiplex PCR, was used to amplify TCRbeta CDR3 regions from genomic DNA. The study's processing was this. Nucleated cell counts per sample were estimated from amplification of reference gene primers within the assay. Sequence reads were collapsed and filtered to measure the absolute abundance of every unique TCRbeta CDR3 rearrangement. For each sample, productive Simpson clonality was calculated as the square root of Simpson's diversity index across productive rearrangements. TCRdb carries this immuneACCESS record with in-frame sequences only. Its versions omit some clonotypes, under half of them owing to an unresolved V gene in the studies checked, with the rest unexplained. The V and J calls and clone size are taken from that table; D and trimming were inferred from the DNA. The sample has about 210,000 clones on record, about 87% of them singletons. The ten top clones hold approximately 1.8% of the sample.

What was sequenced was peripheral blood. The clonotype originates from a man between 65 and 85 years old with acute or convalescent COVID-19. The V gene is TRBV6-5 and the J gene is TRBJ1-2; the D segment cannot be called with confidence. The CDR3 has the sequence CASSAGLTKGYTF. The DNA is TGTGCCAGCAGCGCTGGACTAACTAAAGGCTACACCTTC.